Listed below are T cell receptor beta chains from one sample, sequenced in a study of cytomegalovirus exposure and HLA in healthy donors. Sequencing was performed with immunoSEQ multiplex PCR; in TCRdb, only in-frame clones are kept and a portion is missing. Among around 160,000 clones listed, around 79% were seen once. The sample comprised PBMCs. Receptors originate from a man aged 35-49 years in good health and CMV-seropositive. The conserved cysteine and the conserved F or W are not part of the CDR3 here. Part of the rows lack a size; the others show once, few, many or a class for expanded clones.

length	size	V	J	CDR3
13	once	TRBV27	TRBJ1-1	ASSSSGTGGFEAF
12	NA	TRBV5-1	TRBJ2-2	ASSLPPLTGELF
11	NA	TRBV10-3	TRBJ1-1	AISERGNTEAF
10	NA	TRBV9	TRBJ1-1	ACGGMNTEAF
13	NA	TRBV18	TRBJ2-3	ASSPRTGAGNTQY
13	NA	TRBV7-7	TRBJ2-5	ASSFNREAKETQY
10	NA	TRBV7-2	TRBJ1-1	ASIPYDTEAF
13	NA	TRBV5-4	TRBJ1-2	ASTPFGGVIDGYT
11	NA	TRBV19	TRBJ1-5	ASKTGGNQPQH
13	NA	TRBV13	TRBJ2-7	ASSSLAGADYEQY
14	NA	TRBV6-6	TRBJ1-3	ASSWGQGGSGNTIY
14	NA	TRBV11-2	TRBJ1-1	ASSWGRGNWDTEAF
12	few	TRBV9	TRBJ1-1	ASSATGLGTEAF
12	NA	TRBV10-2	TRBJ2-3	ASSDRLARDTQY
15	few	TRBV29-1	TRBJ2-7	SVATGTGVSGSYEQY
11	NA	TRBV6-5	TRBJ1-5	ASSHSGDQPQH
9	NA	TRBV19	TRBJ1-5	ASSLDRAQH
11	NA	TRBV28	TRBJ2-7	ASNWDSSYEQY
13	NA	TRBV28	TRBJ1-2	ASSLAGTGNVGYT
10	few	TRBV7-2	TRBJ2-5	ASSFYQETQY
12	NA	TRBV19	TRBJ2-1	ASSIQGVYNEQF
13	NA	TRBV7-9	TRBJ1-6	ASSFMGQGNSPLH
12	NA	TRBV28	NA	ASRKLAGLYEQY
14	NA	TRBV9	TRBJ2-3	ASSLGAGASTDTQY
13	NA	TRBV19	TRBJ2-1	ASSMEGSSYNEQF
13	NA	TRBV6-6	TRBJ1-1	ASSPPQGVNTEAF
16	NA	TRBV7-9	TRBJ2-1	ASSLRASGSDSYNEQF
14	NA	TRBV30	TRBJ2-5	AWSVWTGAAQETQY
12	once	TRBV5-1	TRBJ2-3	ASSLNREPDTQY
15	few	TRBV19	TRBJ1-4	ASSNRGRHATNEKLF
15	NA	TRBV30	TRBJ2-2	AWSRPRTGGRTGELF
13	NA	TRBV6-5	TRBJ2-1	ASSLVPATYNEQF
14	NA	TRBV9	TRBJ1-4	ASSPPGQGFEEKLF
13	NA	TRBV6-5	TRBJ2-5	ASSYSTSSEETQY
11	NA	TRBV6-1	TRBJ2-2	ASTPRVDGELF
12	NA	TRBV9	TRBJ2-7	ASSVDLAGPEQY
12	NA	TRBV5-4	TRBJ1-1	ASSIGTTNTEAF
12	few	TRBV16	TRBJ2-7	ASSQSGGSYEQY
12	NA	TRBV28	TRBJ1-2	ASTGDRAVYGYT
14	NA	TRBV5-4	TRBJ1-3	ASSIAGGLSGNTIY
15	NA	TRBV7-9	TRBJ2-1	ASSLGFLESSYNEQF
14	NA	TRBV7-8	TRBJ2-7	ASSLARVRTVYEQY
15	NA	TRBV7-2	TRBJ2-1	ASSKGGAGEAYNEQF
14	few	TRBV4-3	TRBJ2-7	ASSQDAQGSPYEQY
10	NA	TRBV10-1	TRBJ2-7	ASRRNPYEQY
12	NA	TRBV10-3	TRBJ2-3	ASHPGVSTDTQY
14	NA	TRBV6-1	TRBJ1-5	ASSEAGGAGNQPQH
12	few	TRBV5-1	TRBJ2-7	ASSREGISYEQY
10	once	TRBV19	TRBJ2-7	ASRTGTGEQY
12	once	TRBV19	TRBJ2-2	ASSIGGRAGELF
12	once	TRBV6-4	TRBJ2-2	ASRPQLATGELF
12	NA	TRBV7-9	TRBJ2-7	SSSPSGVGYEQY
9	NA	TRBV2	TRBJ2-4	ASRLADIQY
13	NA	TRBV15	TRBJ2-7	ATSRGGASSYEQY
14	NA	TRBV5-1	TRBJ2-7	ASSSKRQGRRDEQY
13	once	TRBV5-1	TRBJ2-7	ASSSGQGATYEQY
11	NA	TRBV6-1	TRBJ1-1	ASSPSGITEAF